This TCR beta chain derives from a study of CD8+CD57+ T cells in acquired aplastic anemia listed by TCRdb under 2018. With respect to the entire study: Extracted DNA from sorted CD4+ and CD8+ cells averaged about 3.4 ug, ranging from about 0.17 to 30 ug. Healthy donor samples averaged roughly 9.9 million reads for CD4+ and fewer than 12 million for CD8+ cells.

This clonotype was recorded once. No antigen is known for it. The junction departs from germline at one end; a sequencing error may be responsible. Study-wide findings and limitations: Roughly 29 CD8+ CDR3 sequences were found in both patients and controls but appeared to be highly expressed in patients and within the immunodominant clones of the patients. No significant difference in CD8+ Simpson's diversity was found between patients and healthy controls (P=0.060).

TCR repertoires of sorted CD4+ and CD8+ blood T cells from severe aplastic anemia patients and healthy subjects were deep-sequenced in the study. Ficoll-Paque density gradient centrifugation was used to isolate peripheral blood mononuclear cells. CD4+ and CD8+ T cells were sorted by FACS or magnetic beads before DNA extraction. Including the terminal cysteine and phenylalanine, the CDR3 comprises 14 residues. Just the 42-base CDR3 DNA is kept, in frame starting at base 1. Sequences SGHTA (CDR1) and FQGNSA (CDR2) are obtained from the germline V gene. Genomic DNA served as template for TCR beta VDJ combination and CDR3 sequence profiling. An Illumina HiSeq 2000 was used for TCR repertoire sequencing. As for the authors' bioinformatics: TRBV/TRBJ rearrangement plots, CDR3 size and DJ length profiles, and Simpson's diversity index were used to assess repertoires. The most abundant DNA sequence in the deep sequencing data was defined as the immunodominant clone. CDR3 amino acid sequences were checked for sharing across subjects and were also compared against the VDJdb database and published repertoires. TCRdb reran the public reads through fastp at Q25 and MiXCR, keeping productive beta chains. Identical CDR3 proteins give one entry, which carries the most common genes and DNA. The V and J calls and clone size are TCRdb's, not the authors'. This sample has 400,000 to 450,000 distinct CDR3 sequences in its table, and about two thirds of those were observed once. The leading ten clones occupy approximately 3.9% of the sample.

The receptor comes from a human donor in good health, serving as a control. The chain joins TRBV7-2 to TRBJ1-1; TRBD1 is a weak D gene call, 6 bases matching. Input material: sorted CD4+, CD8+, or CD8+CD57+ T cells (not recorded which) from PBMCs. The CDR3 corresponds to CASSPGELNTDANF. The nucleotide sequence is TGTGCCAGCAGCCCAGGGGAGCTGAACACGGATGCTAACTTT.